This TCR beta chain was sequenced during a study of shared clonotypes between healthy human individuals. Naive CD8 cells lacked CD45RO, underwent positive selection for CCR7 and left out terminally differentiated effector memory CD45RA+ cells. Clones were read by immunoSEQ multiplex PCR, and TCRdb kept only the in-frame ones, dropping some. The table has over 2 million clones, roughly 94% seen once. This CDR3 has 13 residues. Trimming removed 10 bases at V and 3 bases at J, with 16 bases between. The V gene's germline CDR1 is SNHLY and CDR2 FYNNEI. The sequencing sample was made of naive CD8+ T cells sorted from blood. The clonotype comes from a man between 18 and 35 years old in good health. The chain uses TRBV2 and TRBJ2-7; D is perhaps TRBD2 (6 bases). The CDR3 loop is CAIFVADHYEQYF. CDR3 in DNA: TGTGCCATCTTCGTAGCGGACCACTACGAGCAGTACTTC.